This T cell receptor beta chain was recovered during a study of cytomegalovirus exposure and HLA in healthy donors. General study results and limits: A few CMV-associated chains were confirmed in vitro to be specific for CMV antigens.

The germline gives CDR1 SGHAT, CDR2 FQNNGV. The V end was cut by 8 bases, the J end by 3 bases, with 14 bases between. This CDR3 has 13 amino acids. Points on this clone: Its antigen is still unknown.

Method: immunoSEQ multiplex PCR; TCRdb's copy keeps in-frame clones and lacks some. The sample has fewer than 200,000 clones, approximately 86% seen once. The sample was PBMCs. This sequence originates from a woman in her late teens or twenties in good health and CMV-seronegative. The chain is built from TRBV11-2 and TRBJ2-7, with D unresolved. For the CDR3, the DNA is TGTGCCAGCTCCCGCCTATCAAACTACGAGCAGTACTTC. It specifies CASSRLSNYEQYF.